This is a list of T cell receptor beta chains from one sample in a study of blood T cell repertoires in COVID-19. Here immunoSEQ multiplex PCR was the method, and the copy in TCRdb shows in-frame clones only, minus some. The data hold 300,000 to 400,000 clones, with more than 70% observed a single time. Sequencing used peripheral blood. The receptors stem from a woman in her thirties with COVID-19, enrolled during active disease. The CDR3 runs from the conserved cysteine through the conserved F or W. The order of the fields is CDR3 protein, CDR3 DNA, V gene, clone size, CDR3 length, D gene, J gene. The D gene is left open where the match is weak. Clone size is shown for a subset of rows, as once, few, many or a class of expanded clone.

cdr3_aa: CASSPPYRVEETQYF
cdr3_nt: TGTGCCAGCTCACCACCGTACAGGGTTGAGGAGACCCAGTACTTC
v_call: TRBV18
clone_size: NA
cdr3_length: 15
d_call: NA
j_call: TRBJ2-5

cdr3_aa: CASSYNREYEQYF
cdr3_nt: TGTGCCAGCAGTTACAACCGCGAGTACGAGCAGTACTTC
v_call: TRBV6-5
clone_size: NA
cdr3_length: 13
d_call: NA
j_call: TRBJ2-7

cdr3_aa: CASSESTRRLAGREYQETQYF
cdr3_nt: TGCGCCAGCAGTGAGTCGACAAGGCGACTAGCGGGAAGGGAGTACCAAGAGACCCAGTACTTC
v_call: TRBV10-1
clone_size: once
cdr3_length: 21
d_call: TRBD2
j_call: TRBJ2-5

cdr3_aa: CASSQDLAGTYEQYF
cdr3_nt: TGTGCCAGCAGCCAAGATCTAGCGGGGACCTACGAGCAGTACTTC
v_call: TRBV4-2
clone_size: NA
cdr3_length: 15
d_call: TRBD2
j_call: TRBJ2-7

cdr3_aa: CASSFSTGWGDEKLFF
cdr3_nt: TGTGCCAGCAGTTTTTCCACTGGCTGGGGGGATGAAAAACTGTTTTTT
v_call: TRBV28
clone_size: NA
cdr3_length: 16
d_call: NA
j_call: TRBJ1-4

cdr3_aa: CASKGTQASYEQYF
cdr3_nt: TGTGCCAGTAAGGGGACACAAGCATCCTACGAGCAGTACTTC
v_call: TRBV19
clone_size: NA
cdr3_length: 14
d_call: NA
j_call: TRBJ2-7

cdr3_aa: CASSFEAGGGVVNGYTF
cdr3_nt: TGTGCCAGCAGCTTTGAGGCAGGGGGCGGAGTGGTGAATGGCTACACCTTC
v_call: TRBV11-3
clone_size: once
cdr3_length: 17
d_call: TRBD1
j_call: TRBJ1-2

cdr3_aa: CSVEVNRGRNEQFF
cdr3_nt: TGCAGCGTTGAAGTGAACAGGGGGAGGAATGAGCAGTTCTTC
v_call: TRBV29-1
clone_size: NA
cdr3_length: 14
d_call: TRBD1
j_call: TRBJ2-1

cdr3_aa: CASSYGSRRLSLTQHF
cdr3_nt: TGTGCCAGCAGTTACGGGTCCAGGAGGCTAAGCTTGACCCAGCATTTT
v_call: TRBV6-2/TRBV6-3
clone_size: NA
cdr3_length: 16
d_call: NA
j_call: TRBJ1-5

cdr3_aa: CASGHFSGGGPDTQYF
cdr3_nt: TGCGCCAGCGGTCACTTTAGCGGGGGGGGGCCAGATACGCAGTATTTT
v_call: TRBV10-1
clone_size: NA
cdr3_length: 16
d_call: TRBD2
j_call: TRBJ2-3

cdr3_aa: CASSLRRSGVLETQYF
cdr3_nt: TGTGCCAGCAGCCTCAGGCGTAGCGGGGTGTTGGAGACCCAGTACTTC
v_call: TRBV6-2/TRBV6-3
clone_size: NA
cdr3_length: 16
d_call: TRBD2
j_call: TRBJ2-5

cdr3_aa: CASSPTQTGGVPRGELFF
cdr3_nt: TGCGCCAGCAGCCCGACCCAAACAGGGGGTGTCCCCAGAGGGGAGCTGTTTTTT
v_call: TRBV4-1
clone_size: NA
cdr3_length: 18
d_call: TRBD1
j_call: TRBJ2-2

cdr3_aa: CASSETLAGAPYNEQFF
cdr3_nt: TGCGCCAGCAGTGAGACGCTAGCGGGGGCCCCCTACAATGAGCAGTTCTTC
v_call: TRBV10-1
clone_size: NA
cdr3_length: 17
d_call: TRBD2
j_call: TRBJ2-1

cdr3_aa: CATGQGIYEQYF
cdr3_nt: TGTGCCACTGGACAGGGGATTTACGAGCAGTACTTC
v_call: TRBV6-5
clone_size: NA
cdr3_length: 12
d_call: TRBD1
j_call: TRBJ2-7

cdr3_aa: CASSLQGGNSNQPQHF
cdr3_nt: TGTGCCAGCAGCTTACAGGGAGGGAATAGCAATCAGCCCCAGCATTTT
v_call: TRBV7-8
clone_size: NA
cdr3_length: 16
d_call: NA
j_call: TRBJ1-5

cdr3_aa: CSVEGTANSYEQYF
cdr3_nt: TGCAGCGTTGAGGGGACAGCCAACTCCTACGAGCAGTACTTC
v_call: TRBV29-1
clone_size: NA
cdr3_length: 14
d_call: TRBD1
j_call: TRBJ2-7

cdr3_aa: CASSLNLVPGIPIYNEQFF
cdr3_nt: TGTGCCAGCAGCTTAAACCTAGTCCCGGGAATCCCCATCTACAATGAGCAGTTCTTC
v_call: TRBV7-8
clone_size: NA
cdr3_length: 19
d_call: NA
j_call: TRBJ2-1

cdr3_aa: CASSYGSNEQFF
cdr3_nt: TGTGCCAGCAGTTATGGGAGTAATGAGCAGTTCTTC
v_call: TRBV27
clone_size: NA
cdr3_length: 12
d_call: NA
j_call: TRBJ2-1

cdr3_aa: CSVGGAARVNTEAFF
cdr3_nt: TGCAGCGTCGGAGGAGCCGCTAGGGTGAACACTGAAGCTTTCTTT
v_call: TRBV29-1
clone_size: NA
cdr3_length: 15
d_call: NA
j_call: TRBJ1-1

cdr3_aa: CASSSQTGNIQYF
cdr3_nt: TGTGCCAGCAGCTCGCAGACAGGAAACATTCAGTACTTC
v_call: TRBV13
clone_size: NA
cdr3_length: 13
d_call: NA
j_call: TRBJ2-4

cdr3_aa: CASSLDLPVVATNEQFF
cdr3_nt: TGTGCCAGCAGCTTAGATCTCCCTGTGGTAGCGACCAATGAGCAGTTCTTC
v_call: TRBV11-3
clone_size: NA
cdr3_length: 17
d_call: NA
j_call: TRBJ2-1

cdr3_aa: CASSLGNPIRWNEQFF
cdr3_nt: TGTGCCAGCAGCTTAGGCAACCCTATTAGATGGAATGAGCAGTTCTTC
v_call: TRBV7-2
clone_size: NA
cdr3_length: 16
d_call: NA
j_call: TRBJ2-1

cdr3_aa: CASSKPGALKAFF
cdr3_nt: TGTGCCAGCAGCAAGCCTGGGGCCCTGAAAGCTTTCTTT
v_call: TRBV21-1
clone_size: NA
cdr3_length: 13
d_call: NA
j_call: TRBJ1-1

cdr3_aa: CASSMGRVLNTEAFF
cdr3_nt: TGTGCCAGTAGTATGGGCAGGGTCCTGAACACTGAAGCTTTCTTT
v_call: TRBV19
clone_size: NA
cdr3_length: 15
d_call: NA
j_call: TRBJ1-1

cdr3_aa: CASRRGGARSDTQYF
cdr3_nt: TGTGCCAGCAGAAGGGGAGGGGCTCGATCAGATACGCAGTATTTT
v_call: TRBV11-2
clone_size: NA
cdr3_length: 15
d_call: TRBD2
j_call: TRBJ2-3

cdr3_aa: CASSQVGSGIGDTQYF
cdr3_nt: TGTGCCAGCAGCCAAGTTGGTAGCGGGATCGGGGATACGCAGTATTTT
v_call: TRBV3-1/TRBV3-2
clone_size: NA
cdr3_length: 16
d_call: TRBD2
j_call: TRBJ2-3

cdr3_aa: CASSQTDTDTQYF
cdr3_nt: TGTGCCAGTAGTCAGACTGACACAGATACGCAGTATTTT
v_call: TRBV19
clone_size: NA
cdr3_length: 13
d_call: NA
j_call: TRBJ2-3

cdr3_aa: CASSSGVREINIQYF
cdr3_nt: TGTGCCAGCAGCTCGGGGGTGCGGGAGATAAACATTCAGTACTTC
v_call: TRBV9
clone_size: NA
cdr3_length: 15
d_call: TRBD2
j_call: TRBJ2-4

cdr3_aa: CATSDLVSPSGTGDEQFF
cdr3_nt: TGTGCCACCAGTGACCTTGTTTCCCCTAGCGGAACGGGAGATGAGCAGTTCTTC
v_call: TRBV24-1
clone_size: NA
cdr3_length: 18
d_call: TRBD2
j_call: TRBJ2-1

cdr3_aa: CASSLAGGPTNEQFF
cdr3_nt: TGCGCCAGCAGCTTAGCGGGGGGGCCAACCAATGAGCAGTTCTTC
v_call: TRBV5-1
clone_size: NA
cdr3_length: 15
d_call: TRBD2
j_call: TRBJ2-1

cdr3_aa: CASSMGRDQPQHF
cdr3_nt: TGTGCCAGTAGTATGGGCAGAGATCAGCCCCAGCATTTT
v_call: TRBV19
clone_size: NA
cdr3_length: 13
d_call: NA
j_call: TRBJ1-5

cdr3_aa: CASTPGTGAGYTF
cdr3_nt: TGTGCCAGCACCCCCGGGACAGGGGCGGGCTACACCTTC
v_call: TRBV12-3/TRBV12-4
clone_size: NA
cdr3_length: 13
d_call: TRBD1
j_call: TRBJ1-2

cdr3_aa: CASSLEIQYNEQFF
cdr3_nt: TGTGCCAGCAGCTTGGAGATACAGTACAATGAGCAGTTCTTC
v_call: TRBV5-5
clone_size: once
cdr3_length: 14
d_call: NA
j_call: TRBJ2-1

cdr3_aa: CATAGGRAPTDTQYF
cdr3_nt: TGTGCCACCGCTGGCGGGAGGGCCCCCACAGATACGCAGTATTTT
v_call: TRBV6-6
clone_size: NA
cdr3_length: 15
d_call: TRBD2
j_call: TRBJ2-3

cdr3_aa: CASSLARDYGYTF
cdr3_nt: TGCGCCAGCAGCTTGGCCAGGGACTATGGCTACACCTTC
v_call: TRBV5-1
clone_size: NA
cdr3_length: 13
d_call: NA
j_call: TRBJ1-2